A single T cell receptor (beta chain) is shown here with its context. Its antigen remains undetermined. The input lacks base qualities; no much larger clone sits a single base away. Receptor libraries were prepared by the immunoSEQ multiplex PCR assay. As stored in TCRdb, this immuneACCESS dataset retains in-frame rearrangements with V and J assigned. A fraction of the clones does not appear; measured against another copy, unresolved V genes explain less than half of the discrepancy, and the remainder lacks a known reason. A total of approximately 89,000 clones appear in this sample, over 70% of them only once. The ten largest clones capture approximately 3.9% of the sample. The sample originates from a study of radiotherapy plus CTLA-4 blockade in lung cancer listed by TCRdb under 2018. Looking at the study overall: Objective responses occurred in 18% of enrolled patients, and around 29% achieved disease control. The paper's findings and limits, for the study overall: TCR clones derived from tumors expanded in peripheral blood after treatment with radiotherapy and ipilimumab. Increased serum interferon-beta after radiation, together with early dynamic changes in blood T cell clones, were reported to be the strongest predictors of response.

The study tested focal radiation therapy combined with CTLA-4 blockade (ipilimumab) in patients with chemo-refractory metastatic non-small-cell lung cancer. The CDR3 holds 14 amino acids from the cysteine to the phenylalanine. Only the CDR3 DNA stays, 42 bases, in frame from base 1. The germline V gene specifies MDHEN as CDR1 and SYDVKM as CDR2. Trimming at the junction amounts to 2 bases on V and 1 base on J, and the germline ends lie 6 bases apart. The clonotype comes from a human donor with non-small cell lung cancer who had a partial response to radiotherapy plus ipilimumab. Some clones in this sample may be carry-over from other donors' samples. Sample: peripheral blood, taken from a patient treated with radiotherapy plus ipilimumab. The chain is encoded by TRBV28 joined to TRBJ1-5, with an unclear D gene assignment. The DNA is as follows: TGTGCCAGCAGTTTAGGGCAGAGCAATCAGCCCCAGCATTTT. Protein translation: CASSLGQSNQPQHF. Reference TRBV28 and TRBJ1-5 genes cover what lies past the CDR3, so the full variable domain is DVKVTQSSRYLVKRTGEKVFLECVQDMDHENMFWYRQDPGLGLRLIYFSYDVKMKEKGDIPEGYSVSREKKERFSLILESASTNQTSMYLCASSLGQSNQPQHFGDGTRLSIL.